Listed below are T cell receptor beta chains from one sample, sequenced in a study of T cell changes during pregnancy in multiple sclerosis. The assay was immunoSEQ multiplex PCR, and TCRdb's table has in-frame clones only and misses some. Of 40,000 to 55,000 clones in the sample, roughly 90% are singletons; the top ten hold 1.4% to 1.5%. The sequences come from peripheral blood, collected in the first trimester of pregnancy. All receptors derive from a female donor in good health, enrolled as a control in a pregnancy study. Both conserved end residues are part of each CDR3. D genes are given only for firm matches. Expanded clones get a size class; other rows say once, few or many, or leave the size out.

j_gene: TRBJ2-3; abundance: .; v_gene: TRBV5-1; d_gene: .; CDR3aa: CASSPSGGTDTQYF; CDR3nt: TGCGCCAGCAGCCCTTCAGGAGGGACAGATACGCAGTATTTT
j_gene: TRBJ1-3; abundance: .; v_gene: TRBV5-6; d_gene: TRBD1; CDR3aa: CASSYGTVLSGNTIYF; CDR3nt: TGTGCCAGCAGCTACGGGACAGTCCTCTCTGGAAACACCATATATTTT
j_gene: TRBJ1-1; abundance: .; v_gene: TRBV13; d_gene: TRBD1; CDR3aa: CASSRGYRGGAEAFF; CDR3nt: TGTGCCAGCAGCCGGGGGTACAGGGGGGGGGCTGAAGCTTTCTTT
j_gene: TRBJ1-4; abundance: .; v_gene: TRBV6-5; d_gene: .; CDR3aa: CASSYSVPTAEKLFF; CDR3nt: TGTGCCAGCAGTTATTCGGTCCCAACCGCAGAAAAACTGTTTTTT
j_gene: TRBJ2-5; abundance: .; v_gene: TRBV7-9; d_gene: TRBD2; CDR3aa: CASSLGPLAGGLQETQYF; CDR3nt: TGTGCCAGCAGCTTAGGGCCCTTAGCGGGAGGGCTACAAGAGACCCAGTACTTC
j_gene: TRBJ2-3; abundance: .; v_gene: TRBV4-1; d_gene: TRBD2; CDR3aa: CASSQEPSGATDTQYF; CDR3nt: TGCGCCAGCAGCCAAGAACCTAGCGGGGCTACAGATACGCAGTATTTT
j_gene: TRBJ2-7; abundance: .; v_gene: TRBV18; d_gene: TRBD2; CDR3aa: CASSLSGTSNEQYF; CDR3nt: TGTGCCAGCTCACTCTCCGGGACTAGCAACGAGCAGTACTTC
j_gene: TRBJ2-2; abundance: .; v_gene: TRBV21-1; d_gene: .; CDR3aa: CASRLAGGVNTGELFF; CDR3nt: TGTGCCAGCCGGCTAGCGGGAGGAGTGAACACCGGGGAGCTGTTTTTT
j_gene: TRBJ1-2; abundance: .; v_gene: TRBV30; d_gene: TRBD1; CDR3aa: CAWSRDRGNYGYTF; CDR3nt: TGTGCCTGGAGTCGGGACAGGGGGAACTATGGCTACACCTTC
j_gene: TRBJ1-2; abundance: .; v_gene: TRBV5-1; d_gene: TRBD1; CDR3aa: CASSLEGTGFNYGYTF; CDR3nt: TGCGCCAGCAGCTTGGAGGGGACAGGGTTTAACTATGGCTACACCTTC
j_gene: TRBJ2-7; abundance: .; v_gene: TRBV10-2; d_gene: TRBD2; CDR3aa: CASSESNRGAYEQYF; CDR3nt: TGCGCCAGCAGTGAGTCGAATCGGGGGGCCTACGAGCAGTACTTC
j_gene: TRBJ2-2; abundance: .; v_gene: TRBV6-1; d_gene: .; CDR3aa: CASRTGQNTGELFF; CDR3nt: TGTGCCAGCAGGACGGGACAGAACACCGGGGAGCTGTTTTTT
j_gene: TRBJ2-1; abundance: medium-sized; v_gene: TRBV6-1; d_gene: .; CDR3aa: CASSEAPHGVDNEQFF; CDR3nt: TGTGCCAGCAGTGAAGCTCCGCACGGGGTAGACAATGAGCAGTTCTTC
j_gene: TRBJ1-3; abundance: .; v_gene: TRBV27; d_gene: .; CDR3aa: CASSIGRAGNTIYF; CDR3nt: TGTGCCAGCAGTATTGGGAGGGCTGGAAACACCATATATTTT
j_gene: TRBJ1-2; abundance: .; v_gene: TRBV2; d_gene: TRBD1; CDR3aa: CASTRVAQGRGYGYTF; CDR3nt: TGTGCCAGCACCCGGGTAGCACAGGGGCGAGGCTATGGCTACACCTTC
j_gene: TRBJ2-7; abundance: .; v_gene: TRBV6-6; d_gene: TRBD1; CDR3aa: CASSTRTGDPEQYF; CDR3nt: TGTGCCAGCAGTACACGGACAGGGGATCCCGAGCAGTACTTC